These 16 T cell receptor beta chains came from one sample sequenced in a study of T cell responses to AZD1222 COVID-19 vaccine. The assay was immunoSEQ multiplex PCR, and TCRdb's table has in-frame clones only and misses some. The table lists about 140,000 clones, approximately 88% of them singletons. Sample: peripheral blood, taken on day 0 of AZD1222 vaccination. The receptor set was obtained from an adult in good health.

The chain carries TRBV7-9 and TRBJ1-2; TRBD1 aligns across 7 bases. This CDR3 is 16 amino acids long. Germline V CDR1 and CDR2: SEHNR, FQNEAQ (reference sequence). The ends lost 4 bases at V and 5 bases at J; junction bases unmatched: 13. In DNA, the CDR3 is TGTGCCAGCAGCTCGAAGGGACAGACATTCAAGTATGGCTACACCTTC. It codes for CASSSKGQTFKYGYTF.

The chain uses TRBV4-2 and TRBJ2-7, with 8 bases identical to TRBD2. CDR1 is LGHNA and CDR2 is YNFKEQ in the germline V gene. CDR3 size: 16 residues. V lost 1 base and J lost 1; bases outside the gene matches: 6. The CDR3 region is CASSQAVTSGSYEQYF. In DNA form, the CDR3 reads TGTGCCAGCAGCCAAGCAGTCACTAGCGGATCCTACGAGCAGTACTTC.

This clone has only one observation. CDR3: CAWSGGGFTEAFF. Written as DNA, the CDR3 is TGTGCCTGGAGTGGGGGGGGCTTCACTGAAGCTTTCTTT. This chain uses TRBV30 with TRBJ1-1, with a possible D match to TRBD1 (6 bases). The CDR3 length is 13 residues. In germline, CDR1 is GTSNPN, CDR2 SVGIG (reference sequence). With 1 base removed from V and 4 bases from J, the gap between germline ends came to 10 bases.

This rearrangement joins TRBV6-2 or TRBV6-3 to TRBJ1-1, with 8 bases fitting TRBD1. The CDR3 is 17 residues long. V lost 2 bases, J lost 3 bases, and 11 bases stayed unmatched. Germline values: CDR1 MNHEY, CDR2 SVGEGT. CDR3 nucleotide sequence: TGTGCCAGCAGTTACGAAGGGACCGGACAGGGCTACACTGAAGCTTTCTTT. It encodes CASSYEGTGQGYTEAFF.

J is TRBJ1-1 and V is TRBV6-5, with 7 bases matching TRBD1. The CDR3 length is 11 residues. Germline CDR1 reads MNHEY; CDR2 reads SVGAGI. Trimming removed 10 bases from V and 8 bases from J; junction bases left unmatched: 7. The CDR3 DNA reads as TGTGCCACGACAGGGCCACCGGAAGCTTTCTTT. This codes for CATTGPPEAFF.

Written as DNA, the CDR3 is TGTGCCAGCAGGTTCGGACTTGCTAACTATGGCTACACCTTC. Residues: CASRFGLANYGYTF. The chain joins TRBV2 to TRBJ1-2, with D uncertain. This CDR3 region has 14 residues. Trimming removed 6 bases at V and 0 bases at J, with 11 bases between. CDR1 SNHLY and CDR2 FYNNEI come from the germline V gene.

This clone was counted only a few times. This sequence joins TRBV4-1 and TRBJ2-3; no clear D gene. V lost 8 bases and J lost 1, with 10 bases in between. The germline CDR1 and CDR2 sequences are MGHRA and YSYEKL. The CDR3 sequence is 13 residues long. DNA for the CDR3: TGCGCCAGCTCCCGACCGGGCACAGATACGCAGTATTTT. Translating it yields CASSRPGTDTQYF.

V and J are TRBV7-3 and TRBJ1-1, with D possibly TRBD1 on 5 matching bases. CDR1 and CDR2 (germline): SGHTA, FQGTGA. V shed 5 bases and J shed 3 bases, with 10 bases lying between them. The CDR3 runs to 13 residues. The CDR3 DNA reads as TGTGCCAGCAGCCAATCAGGGTACACTGAAGCTTTCTTT. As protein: CASSQSGYTEAFF.

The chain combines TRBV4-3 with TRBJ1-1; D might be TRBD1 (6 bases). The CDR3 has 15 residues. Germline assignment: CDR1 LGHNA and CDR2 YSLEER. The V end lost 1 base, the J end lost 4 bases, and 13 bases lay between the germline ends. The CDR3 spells CASSQAPTGTTEAFF. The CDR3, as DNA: TGCGCCAGCAGCCAAGCCCCCACAGGGACCACTGAAGCTTTCTTT.

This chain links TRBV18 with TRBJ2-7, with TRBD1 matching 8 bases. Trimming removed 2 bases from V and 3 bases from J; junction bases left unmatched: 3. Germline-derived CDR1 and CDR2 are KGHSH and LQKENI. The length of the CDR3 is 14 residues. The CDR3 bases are TGTGCCAGCTCACCAAAGGGGACAGGCTACGAGCAGTACTTC. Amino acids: CASSPKGTGYEQYF.

Here the CDR3 reads CASSLGLGGETQYF. CDR3 sequence (DNA): TGTGCCAGCAGCTTAGGCCTGGGAGGAGAGACCCAGTACTTC. This chain connects TRBV13 to TRBJ2-5; D perhaps matches TRBD2 (6 bases). This CDR3 region has 14 residues. The germline CDR1 and CDR2 sequences are PRHDT and FYEKMQ (reference sequence). Trimming took off 0 bases at V and 4 bases at J, with 9 bases between the two ends.

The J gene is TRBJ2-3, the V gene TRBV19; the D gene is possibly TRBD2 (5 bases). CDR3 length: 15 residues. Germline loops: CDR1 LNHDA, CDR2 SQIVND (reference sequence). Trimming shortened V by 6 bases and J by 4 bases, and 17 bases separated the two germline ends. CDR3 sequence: CASSQDSVRADTQYF. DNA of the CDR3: TGTGCCAGTAGCCAGGACTCGGTTAGGGCAGATACGCAGTATTTT.

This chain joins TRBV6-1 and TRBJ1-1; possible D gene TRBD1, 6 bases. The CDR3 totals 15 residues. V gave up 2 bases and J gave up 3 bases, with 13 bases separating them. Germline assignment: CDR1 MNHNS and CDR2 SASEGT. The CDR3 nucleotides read TGTGCCAGCAGTGAAAGGGGGTGGGGTGACACTGAAGCTTTCTTT. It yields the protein CASSERGWGDTEAFF.

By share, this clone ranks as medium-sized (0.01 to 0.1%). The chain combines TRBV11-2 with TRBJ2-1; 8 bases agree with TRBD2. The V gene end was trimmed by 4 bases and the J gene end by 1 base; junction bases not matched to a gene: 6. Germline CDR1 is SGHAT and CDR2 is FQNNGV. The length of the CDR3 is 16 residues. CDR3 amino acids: CASSSLVAGSYNEQFF. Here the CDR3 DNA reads TGTGCCAGCAGCTCCCTCGTAGCGGGATCCTACAATGAGCAGTTCTTC. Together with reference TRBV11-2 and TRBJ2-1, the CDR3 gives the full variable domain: EAGVAQSPRYKIIEKRQSVAFWCNPISGHATLYWYQQILGQGPKLLIQFQNNGVVDDSQLPKDRFSAERLKGVDSTLKIQPAKLEDSAVYLCASSSLVAGSYNEQFFGPGTRLTVL.

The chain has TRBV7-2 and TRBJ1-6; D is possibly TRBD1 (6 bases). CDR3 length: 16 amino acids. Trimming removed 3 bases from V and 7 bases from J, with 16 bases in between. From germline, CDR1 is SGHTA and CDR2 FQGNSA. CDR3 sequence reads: CASSLVPARGNSPLHF. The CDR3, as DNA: TGTGCCAGCAGCTTGGTCCCGGCCAGGGGAAATTCACCCCTCCACTTT.

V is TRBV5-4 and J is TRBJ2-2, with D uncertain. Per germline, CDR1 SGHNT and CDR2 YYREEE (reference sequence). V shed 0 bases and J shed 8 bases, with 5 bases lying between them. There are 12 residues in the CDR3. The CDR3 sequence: CASSLGWGELFF. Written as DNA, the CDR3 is TGTGCCAGCAGCTTGGGTTGGGGGGAGCTGTTTTTT.